The clone carrying this T cell receptor (beta chain) was recorded at least ten times. No antigen is known for it. This entry belongs to a study of neurological immune-mediated disorders. Over 160 million TCR-beta sequences from 15-18 subjects came out of each sequencing run. TCRdb passed the 5' RACE reads through MiXCR, listing each CDR3 protein once. The sample includes some 48,000 distinct CDR3 sequences, about 12% of them seen just once. J was trimmed by 3 bases and V by 4 bases; bases with no gene match: 11. Per germline, CDR1 SGHRS and CDR2 YFSETQ. This CDR3 region has 16 residues. As to time point: longitudinal time-point 2. Study observations and caveats: HTLV-1-associated myelopathy ranked highest for TCR clonal expansion and multiple sclerosis lowest, beneath healthy controls.

The chain combines TRBV5-1 with TRBJ2-7; 9 bases match TRBD1. The sequenced sample consisted of PBMCs. This TCR came from a male donor with HTLV-1-associated myelopathy (HAM/TSP). The CDR3 coding sequence is TGCGCCAGCAGCAGAATCCGGGACAGGGTGGACTACGAGCAGTACTTC. Translation gives CASSRIRDRVDYEQYF. The full variable domain, in which reference TRBV5-1 and TRBJ2-7 provide the parts outside the CDR3, is KAGVTQTPRYLIKTRGQQVTLSCSPISGHRSVSWYQQTPGQGLQFLFEYFSETQRNKGNFPGRFSGRQFSNSRSEMNVSTLELGDSALYLCASSRIRDRVDYEQYFGPGTRLTVT.